This TCR beta chain was found in a study of T cell repertoires in cytomegalovirus infection. Study summary: Signatures in public TCR beta sequences pointed to both CMV infection and matching HLA type.

A single record per CDR3 protein comes from TCRdb applying MiXCR to the reads. The sample includes some 440,000 distinct CDR3 sequences, approximately 32% of them seen just once. About this clonotype: Its antigen is still unknown. This may be a read error: a much more frequent sequence differs by one nucleotide.

Study-level findings and limits: In two of eight donors, the top clonotype was HLA-C-restricted CMV-specific. Pooled public TCR beta family frequency picked out CMV carriers with the relevant HLA.

Per germline, CDR1 SGHVT and CDR2 SQSDAQ. The CDR3 covers 19 residues. This TCR derives from a human donor in good health (CMV status not recorded). Some clones in this sample may be carry-over from other donors' samples. The material sequenced was PBMCs. The J gene is TRBJ1-4, the V gene TRBV7-4; tentative D call: TRBD1 (6 bases). CDR3 in amino acids: CASSHGTLLVVATNEKLLF. The CDR3 DNA reads TGTGCCAGCAGCCACGGGACACTTCTCGTGGTGGCAACTAATGAAAAACTGTTATTT.